The 23 T cell receptor beta chains below come from one sample, sequenced in a study of blood T cell repertoires in COVID-19. Sequenced by immunoSEQ multiplex PCR; TCRdb stores in-frame clones only, minus some. The sample includes roughly 150,000 clones, more than 65% of them seen just once. Sequenced material: peripheral blood. These receptors were collected from a woman aged 45-59 years in a cohort sampled during active or convalescent COVID-19.

V and J are TRBV7-2 and TRBJ1-2; TRBD1 matches at 10 bases. Germline values: CDR1 SGHTA, CDR2 FQGNSA. The CDR3 is 16 amino acids. V shed 5 bases, J shed 0 bases, and the junction held 6 bases outside the gene matches. DNA for the CDR3: TGTGCCAGCAGCCCGAGGGACAGGGGAGCTAACTATGGCTACACCTTC. Translating gives CASSPRDRGANYGYTF.

V is TRBV5-5 and J is TRBJ1-5; possibly TRBD1 for D (5 bases). V was trimmed by 5 bases and J by 9 bases, leaving 12 bases between them. The germline gives CDR1 SGHKS, CDR2 YYEKEE (reference sequence). CDR3 size: 12 residues. This chain's CDR3 is CASSYSGGPQHF. The CDR3 nucleotides are TGTGCCAGCAGTTACAGCGGGGGGCCCCAGCATTTT.

The chain employs TRBV5-1 and TRBJ1-1; 9 bases agree with TRBD1. This CDR3 is built from 16 residues. Germline CDR1 SGHRS, CDR2 YFSETQ. Losses at the gene ends were 4 bases for V and 1 base for J; bases not matched to a gene: 8. The chain's CDR3 is CASSPGQGLSNTEAFF. The CDR3, as DNA: TGCGCCAGCAGCCCGGGACAGGGACTATCGAACACTGAAGCTTTCTTT.

This clone was counted once. The rearrangement links TRBV5-4 to TRBJ2-7, with 11 bases lining up with TRBD1. This CDR3 comprises 14 residues. The germline V gene encodes CDR1 SGHNT and CDR2 YYREEE (reference sequence). With 4 bases clipped from V and 2 bases from J, the junction kept 2 bases outside the gene matches. For the CDR3, the DNA is TGTGCCAGCAGCCCGGGACAGGGGGCCTACGAGCAGTACTTC. Its translation is CASSPGQGAYEQYF.

This CDR3 is CASSQIYYGYTF. For the CDR3, the DNA is TGTGCCAGCAGTCAAATTTACTATGGCTACACCTTC. The rearrangement joins TRBV12-3 or TRBV12-4 to TRBJ1-2; no definite D call. The length of the CDR3 is 12 residues. V was clipped by 5 bases and J by 3 bases, with 7 bases between them.

The chain employs TRBV6-5 and TRBJ1-1, with D maybe TRBD1 (5 bases). V shed 6 bases and J shed 5 bases, with 10 bases lying between them. The CDR3 runs to 12 residues. CDR1 is MNHEY, CDR2 SVGAGI, per germline. DNA for the CDR3: TGTGCCAGCAGATCCCAGGGAACTGAAGCTTTCTTT. Residues: CASRSQGTEAFF.

This chain connects TRBV12-3 or TRBV12-4 to TRBJ2-5; TRBD2 might be the D (6 bases). This CDR3 comprises 13 residues. V lost 6 bases to trimming and J lost 4 bases, with 12 bases between them. The CDR3 here is CASSRLGAETQYF. The CDR3 bases are TGTGCCAGCAGCCGACTAGGTGCAGAGACCCAGTACTTC.

This clone was seen a single time. The rearrangement uses TRBV7-9 and TRBJ2-6; TRBD1 aligns across 7 bases. The CDR3 runs to 18 residues. V shed 3 bases and J 2 bases; nucleotides not matched to a gene: 10. From germline, CDR1 is SEHNR and CDR2 FQNEAQ (reference sequence). The CDR3 bases are TGTGCCAGCAGCTTGGAGACAGGGCTTGTCACTGGGGCCAACGTCCTGACTTTC. Protein: CASSLETGLVTGANVLTF.

V gene TRBV6-5 combines with J gene TRBJ1-2; possible D gene TRBD1, 5 bases. Germline V gene lookup returns CDR1 MNHEY and CDR2 SVGAGI. Trimming removed 5 bases from V and 1 base from J, with 11 bases in between. CDR3 size: 14 residues. CDR3 bases: TGTGCCAGCAGTCGGGGGGTCCTTAACTATGGCTACACCTTC. It encodes CASSRGVLNYGYTF.

The chain employs TRBV7-2 and TRBJ2-1; the match to TRBD2 covers 9 bases. The CDR3 has 14 residues. The V segment lost 4 bases and the J segment 9 bases; nucleotides outside the gene matches: 7. Per germline, CDR1 SGHTA and CDR2 FQGNSA. The chain's CDR3 is CASSSSGGRVEQFF. The DNA of the CDR3 is TGTGCCAGCAGCTCGAGCGGGGGGCGGGTTGAGCAGTTCTTC.

The chain recombines TRBV28 with TRBJ2-7; TRBD2 might be the D (6 bases). V was clipped by 7 bases and J by 2 bases, with 12 bases between them. This CDR3 contains 13 residues. CDR1 is MDHEN and CDR2 is SYDVKM in the germline V gene. CDR3 in amino acids: CASIQGGTYEQYF. The CDR3 coding sequence is TGTGCCAGCATTCAGGGCGGGACCTACGAGCAGTACTTC.

This clone was picked up one time. The chain joins TRBV7-9 to TRBJ1-2; no clear D gene. Deletions cut 3 bases from V and 2 bases from J, with 7 bases between. The CDR3 has 13 residues. The germline gives CDR1 SEHNR, CDR2 FQNEAQ (reference sequence). Here the CDR3 DNA reads TGTGCCAGCAGCTTTGTGGAGAACTATGGCTACACCTTC. This translates into CASSFVENYGYTF.

The chain links TRBV3-1 (or the pseudogene TRBV3-2) to TRBJ2-3; no clear D gene. With 0 bases removed from V and 12 bases from J, the gap between germline ends came to 7 bases. Germline V gene lookup returns CDR1 LGHDT and CDR2 YNNKEL (reference sequence). CDR3 length equals 11 residues. As DNA, the CDR3 is TGTGCCAGCAGCCAAGAGCTAATACAGTATTTT. Translated, it gives CASSQELIQYF.

This rearrangement joins TRBV30 to TRBJ2-1; 8 nucleotides line up with TRBD2. The V segment lost 4 bases and the J segment 5 bases; nucleotides outside the gene matches: 4. The CDR3 contains 13 residues. Germline CDR1 is GTSNPN and CDR2 is SVGIG (reference sequence). In nucleotides, the CDR3 is TGTGCCTGGAATCCGGGACTAGACAATGAGCAGTTCTTC. Encoded protein: CAWNPGLDNEQFF.

The chain uses TRBV6-2 or TRBV6-3 and TRBJ2-7; 12 bases agree with TRBD2. The V gene end was trimmed by 5 bases and the J gene end by 2 bases; junction bases not matched to a gene: 7. CDR1 MNHEY and CDR2 SVGEGT come from the germline V gene. There are 16 residues in the CDR3. The chain's CDR3 is CASSRPSGGVTYEQYF. The CDR3 DNA follows: TGTGCCAGCAGTCGCCCTAGCGGGGGGGTAACCTACGAGCAGTACTTC.

V gene TRBV3-1 (or the pseudogene TRBV3-2) combines with J gene TRBJ1-2; weak D call: TRBD1 (5 bases). The V end was cut by 0 bases, the J end by 6 bases, with 14 bases between. Germline V gives CDR1 LGHDT, CDR2 YNNKEL (reference sequence). This CDR3 comprises 15 residues. The CDR3 region has the DNA TGTGCCAGCAGCCAAGATCTAGGGGTTTGGAATGGCTACACCTTC. Translation: CASSQDLGVWNGYTF.

The chain joins TRBV24-1 to TRBJ1-2; tentative D call: TRBD1 (5 bases). V was trimmed by 5 bases and J by 8 bases, leaving 8 bases between them. The CDR3 is 11 amino acids. Per germline, CDR1 KGHDR and CDR2 SFDVKD. As DNA, the CDR3 is TGTGCCACCAGTGGGGGGGACGGCTACACCTTC. Its protein product is CATSGGDGYTF.

This clone has only a few counts. The same CDR3 arises from other DNA sequences in this sample as well. J is TRBJ1-2 and V is TRBV3-1 (or the pseudogene TRBV3-2), with D maybe TRBD1 (6 bases). CDR3 length: 13 residues. Trimming removed 3 bases from V and 1 base from J, with 6 bases in between. Germline V gene lookup returns CDR1 LGHDT and CDR2 YNNKEL (reference sequence). CDR3 coding DNA: TGTGCCAGCAGCCAGGACAGTAACTATGGCTACACCTTC. It specifies CASSQDSNYGYTF.

The V and J genes are TRBV30 and TRBJ2-5; 9 bases fit TRBD1. The CDR3 totals 14 residues. V shed 5 bases and J 3 bases; nucleotides not matched to a gene: 7. Germline loops: CDR1 GTSNPN, CDR2 SVGIG (reference sequence). The CDR3 region has the DNA TGTGCCTGGGAAGCCGGGACAGGGAAAGAGACCCAGTACTTC. Translating gives CAWEAGTGKETQYF.

V gene TRBV29-1 combines with J gene TRBJ1-1, with 7 bases fitting TRBD1. CDR1 is SQVTM, CDR2 ANQGSEA, per germline. The CDR3 is 15 residues long. After removal of 2 bases from V and 2 bases from J, the junction contained 8 bases not matched to a gene. Here the CDR3 DNA reads TGCAGCGTTGAATTTTTACAGGGGCCTAACACTGAAGCTTTCTTT. Its protein product is CSVEFLQGPNTEAFF.

The chain employs TRBV25-1 and TRBJ1-1; the D gene is possibly TRBD1 (5 bases). V was shortened by 4 bases and J by 10 bases, with 10 bases between the two germline ends. CDR3 length: 11 residues. The germline gives CDR1 MGHDK, CDR2 SYGVNS. CDR3 region: CASSAGGGAFF. For the CDR3, the DNA is TGTGCCAGCAGTGCGGGGGGGGGAGCTTTCTTT.

The chain joins TRBV6-5 to TRBJ1-3; D possibly corresponds to TRBD1 (5 bases). Looked up from germline, CDR1 is MNHEY and CDR2 is SVGAGI. This CDR3 has 14 amino acids. Deletions cut 7 bases from V and 3 bases from J, with 13 bases between. The CDR3, as DNA: TGTGCCAGCAACCCGCGGGGGGATGGAAACACCATATATTTT. Translated: CASNPRGDGNTIYF.

This clone was seen a handful of times. The chain combines TRBV14 with TRBJ2-5, with 7 bases that match TRBD2. The length of the CDR3 is 15 residues. V gave up 1 base and J gave up 5 bases; unmatched junction bases: 7. The germline gives CDR1 SGHDN, CDR2 FVKESK. CDR3 loop: CASSQASAGEETQYF. CDR3 nucleotides: TGTGCCAGCAGCCAAGCGTCGGCGGGGGAGGAGACCCAGTACTTC.